The entry that follows covers one T cell receptor beta chain sequence. This record belongs to a study of blood T cell repertoires in COVID-19. Germline CDR1 reads KGHDR; CDR2 reads SFDVKD. This CDR3 spans 14 amino acids. Between the trimmed V and J ends, which lost 6 bases and 0 bases, there was a span of 8 bases. Profiling relied on immunoSEQ multiplex PCR, and the TCRdb table lists in-frame clones only, not all of them. The table records about 200,000 clones, approximately 90% of them present only once. The clonotype originates from a man between 40 and 49 years old with active or convalescent COVID-19. The specimen was peripheral blood. The gene calls are TRBV24-1 and TRBJ1-5; D may be TRBD1 (5 bases). CDR3 region: CATSSDSSNQPQHF. The CDR3 DNA is TGTGCCACCAGTAGTGACAGTAGCAATCAGCCCCAGCATTTT.